The 5 T cell receptor beta chains below were found in one sample sequenced in a study of human T cells and chemical hapten exposure. One entry per CDR3 protein, called by TCRdb with MiXCR from the 5' RACE reads. The sample comprises about 140,000 distinct CDR3 sequences, around 4% of which are singletons, and around 1.5% rests with the top ten. Blood, whole and unfractionated, served as the source for total RNA extraction. Receptors were obtained from a female donor in good health.

This clonotype was picked up many times. The gene calls are TRBV6-6 and TRBJ1-6, with unresolved D. Looked up from germline, CDR1 is MNHNY and CDR2 is SVGAGI (reference sequence). V shed 0 bases and J shed 0 bases, with 9 bases lying between them. The CDR3 extends over 17 amino acids. The CDR3 loop reads CASSYSNPSSYNSPLHF. In nucleotides, the CDR3 is TGTGCCAGCAGTTACTCAAACCCGAGCTCCTATAATTCACCCCTCCACTTT.

Details on this clonotype: This could be a read error, since a much larger clone is one nucleotide away. The rearrangement uses TRBV12-3 or TRBV12-4 and TRBJ1-1; D perhaps matches TRBD1 (5 bases). The CDR3 is 15 amino acids. Trimming took off 5 bases at V and 7 bases at J, with 20 bases between the two ends. The CDR3 loop is CASSPAPGGAGEAFF. The CDR3 DNA follows: TGTGCCAGCAGTCCCGCCCCGGGAGGGGCAGGTGAAGCTTTCTTT.

This clonotype was found many times. The chain links TRBV18 to TRBJ1-2; a possible D gene is TRBD1 (5 bases). CDR1 is KGHSH and CDR2 is LQKENI in the germline V gene. V was pared by 3 bases and J by 2 bases, with 13 bases between. The CDR3 covers 15 residues. The CDR3 reads CASSPSRDRNYGYTF. The CDR3 DNA sequence: TGTGCCAGCTCACCGAGTCGGGACCGAAACTATGGCTACACCTTC.

This clonotype was detected many times. The chain recombines TRBV3-1 with TRBJ1-2; 8 bases agree with TRBD1. After removal of 5 bases from V and 3 bases from J, the junction contained 5 bases not matched to a gene. CDR1 is LGHDT, CDR2 YNNKEL, per germline (reference sequence). The CDR3 consists of 14 residues. The chain's CDR3 is CASSYTDRDYGYTF. CDR3 bases: TGTGCCAGCAGCTATACGGACAGGGACTATGGCTACACCTTC.

This clonotype was counted ten times or more. This sequence joins TRBV7-6 and TRBJ2-1, with TRBD2 matching over 8 bases. The CDR3 totals 14 residues. Germline assignment: CDR1 SGHVS and CDR2 FNYEAQ. Trimming at V came to 8 bases and at J to 7 bases, leaving 10 bases not matched to a gene. CDR3 nucleotides: TGTGCCAGCCGCCCGAGCGGGGGATCAAATGAGCAGTTCTTC. Residues: CASRPSGGSNEQFF.